What follows are 9 T cell receptor beta chains derived from one specimen sequenced in a study of blood T cell repertoires in COVID-19. Profiling relied on immunoSEQ multiplex PCR, and the TCRdb table lists in-frame clones only, not all of them. This sample has fewer than 150,000 clones; approximately 80% occur once, and the top ten carry about 10%. Material for sequencing was peripheral blood. The source of these receptors is a man in his fifties or sixties who had recovered from COVID-19.

This chain joins TRBV11-3 and TRBJ1-6; D unresolved. Trimming shortened V by 5 bases and J by 6 bases, and 11 bases separated the two germline ends. Germline loops: CDR1 SGHNT, CDR2 YENEEA. The CDR3 is made up of 14 amino acids. Here the CDR3 DNA reads TGTGCCAGCAGCACCGGGGAGTCTAATTCACCCCTCCACTTT. Protein sequence: CASSTGESNSPLHF.

V usage is TRBV19 and J usage is TRBJ1-2; D gene unclear. Germline lookup yields CDR1 LNHDA and CDR2 SQIVND (reference sequence). The CDR3 has 13 residues. V was cut by 3 bases and J by 7 bases, with 12 bases left in between. The CDR3 region has the DNA TGTGCCAGTAGTATGCGGGTTGGCGGTGGCTACACCTTC. It is translated as CASSMRVGGGYTF. Full variable domain (outside the CDR3, taken from reference TRBV19 and TRBJ1-2): DGGITQSPKYLFRKEGQNVTLSCEQNLNHDAMYWYRQDPGQGLRLIYYSQIVNDFQKGDIAEGYSVSREKKESFPLTVTSAQKNPTAFYLCASSMRVGGGYTFGSGTRLTVV.

In nucleotides, the CDR3 is TGTGCCAGCAATTCGGGGGGAATCATCAGCGATGAGCAGTTCTTC. Its protein product is CASNSGGIISDEQFF. The rearrangement joins TRBV28 to TRBJ2-1, with TRBD2 matching 7 bases. The CDR3 totals 15 residues. The germline CDR1 and CDR2 sequences are MDHEN and SYDVKM. Losses at the gene ends were 7 bases for V and 8 bases for J; bases not matched to a gene: 14.

The V gene is TRBV3-1 (or the pseudogene TRBV3-2), the J gene TRBJ2-1; 9 bases agree with TRBD2. This CDR3 is 14 amino acids long. Germline-derived CDR1 and CDR2 are LGHDT and YNNKEL (reference sequence). V was pared by 3 bases and J by 5 bases, with 2 bases of the junction left unmatched. This CDR3 reads CASSQGLADNEQFF. CDR3 DNA sequence: TGTGCCAGCAGCCAGGGACTAGCTGACAATGAGCAGTTCTTC.

This chain uses TRBV19 with TRBJ2-2, with D tentatively TRBD2 (5 bases). Germline V CDR1 and CDR2: LNHDA, SQIVND (reference sequence). CDR3 size: 14 residues. V was pared by 3 bases and J by 7 bases, with 12 bases between. This chain's CDR3 is CASSMNRAGGELFF. Here the CDR3 DNA reads TGTGCCAGTAGTATGAATAGGGCGGGCGGGGAGCTGTTTTTT.

The chain has TRBV6-5 and TRBJ2-2; TRBD1 is a possible D gene (6 bases). In germline, CDR1 is MNHEY, CDR2 SVGAGI. The CDR3 has 14 residues. V was pared by 8 bases and J by 2 bases, with 12 bases between. The CDR3 sequence: CASRTGQNTGELFF. DNA of the CDR3: TGTGCCAGCCGTACGGGACAAAACACCGGGGAGCTGTTTTTT.

This chain links TRBV5-1 with TRBJ1-2; 8 bases align to TRBD1. The germline V gene has CDR1 SGHRS and CDR2 YFSETQ. The CDR3 contains 13 residues. Losses at the gene ends were 0 bases for V and 8 bases for J; bases not matched to a gene: 3. DNA of the CDR3: TGCGCCAGCAGCTTGGACAGGGGGATAGGCTACACCTTC. Protein product: CASSLDRGIGYTF.

The genes are TRBV29-1 and TRBJ2-5; tentative D call: TRBD2 (6 bases). The CDR3 has 12 amino acids. Trimming left V 4 bases short and J 2 bases short, with 8 bases between. From germline, CDR1 is SQVTM and CDR2 ANQGSEA. DNA for the CDR3: TGCAGCGTTGGCGGGGTACAAGAGACCCAGTACTTC. Amino acid sequence: CSVGGVQETQYF.

The gene calls are TRBV6-5 and TRBJ1-2; D unclear. The CDR3 is made up of 11 amino acids. Per the germline V gene, CDR1 is MNHEY and CDR2 is SVGAGI. V lost 8 bases, J lost 8 bases, and 12 bases lay in between. The CDR3: CASGRHGGYTF. The DNA for the CDR3 is TGTGCCAGCGGCCGACACGGCGGCTACACCTTC.